This TCR beta chain was recorded in a study of shared clonotypes between healthy human individuals. Method: immunoSEQ multiplex PCR; TCRdb's copy keeps in-frame clones and lacks some. The table shows more than 2,000,000 clones, with just over 90% occurring only once. Study-level findings and limits: Collection of samples was limited to blood; tissue repertoires likely differ.

This CDR3 spans 12 amino acids. Germline CDR1 SQVTM, CDR2 ANQGSEA. V dropped 6 bases and J dropped 1 base, with 9 bases sitting between them. Notes on this clone: As yet, its antigen is unknown. Other nucleotide sequences from this sample produce the same CDR3.

This TCR was recovered from a man aged 18 to 29 in good health. Some clones in this sample may be carry-over from other donors' samples. The sample was naive CD4+ T cells from PBMCs. Subset meaning: CD45RA+ positively selected. The chain couples TRBV29-1 to TRBJ1-2, with TRBD1 as a possible D gene (6 bases). The CDR3 DNA reads TGCAGCGTGGCCAGGGGTAACTATGGCTACACCTTC. This translates into CSVARGNYGYTF.